The clone carrying this TCR beta chain was observed a few times. The record originates from a study of identical twins. MiXCR, run by TCRdb on the 5' RACE reads, gives a single entry per CDR3 protein. The sample yields around 650,000 distinct CDR3 sequences, just over 7% seen once. Germline V gives CDR1 DFQATT, CDR2 SNEGSKA (reference sequence). Deletions cut 0 bases from V and 5 bases from J, with 12 bases between. The CDR3 totals 14 residues. The sample also formed part of further work on yellow fever vaccine responses in identical twins.

This sequence originates from a young woman in good health. The chain couples TRBV20-1 to TRBJ2-3, with D unclear. What was sequenced was PBMCs. The CDR3 coding sequence is TGCAGTGCTAGAGATGCCAGGACGAAAGATACGCAGTATTTT. This codes for CSARDARTKDTQYF.